The 12 T cell receptor beta chains given below trace back to one sample, sequenced in a study of T cell responses to AZD1222 COVID-19 vaccine. Sequencing used immunoSEQ multiplex PCR; TCRdb keeps in-frame clones, though not all of them. The table records about 150,000 clones, more than 70% of them present only once. Sequences were derived from peripheral blood, sampled 28 days after the second AZD1222 dose. The receptors originated from an adult who received the AZD1222 COVID-19 vaccine.

This chain joins TRBV2 and TRBJ1-1; 8 bases fit TRBD1. This CDR3 is 14 amino acids long. The junction had 13 bases not matched to a gene; V was cut back by 6 bases and J by 10 bases. Germline-derived CDR1 and CDR2 are SNHLY and FYNNEI. CDR3 amino acids: CASSGTGTSVGAFF. CDR3 nucleotides: TGTGCCAGCAGCGGGACAGGCACATCGGTCGGAGCTTTCTTT.

This chain links TRBV5-6 with TRBJ2-3; 12 bases line up with TRBD2. Germline V gives CDR1 SGHDT, CDR2 YYEEEE. The CDR3 has 19 amino acids. J lost 7 bases, V lost 0 bases, and 15 bases had no gene match. In DNA, the CDR3 is TGTGCCAGCAGCTTGGGGCCCCTAGCGGGAGGGGGTAATTGGTATACGCAGTATTTT. Protein: CASSLGPLAGGGNWYTQYF.

The gene calls are TRBV28 and TRBJ2-7; D gene uncertain. This CDR3 contains 11 residues. The germline V and J ends were trimmed by 2 bases and 2 bases, with 1 base remaining between them. Germline CDR1 reads MDHEN; CDR2 reads SYDVKM. The CDR3 protein is CASSLAYEQYF. In DNA, the CDR3 is TGTGCCAGCAGTTTAGCCTACGAGCAGTACTTC.

The chain carries TRBV7-9 and TRBJ2-1; 13 nucleotides match TRBD2. Germline CDR1 SEHNR, CDR2 FQNEAQ (reference sequence). V lost 5 bases, J lost 5 bases, and 24 bases stayed unmatched. The CDR3 is 22 amino acids. The CDR3 DNA sequence: TGTGCCAGCAGCAAGGCCGTAGTTGGGACTAGCGGGGAAGGGGGGATTCACAATGAGCAGTTCTTC. Its translation is CASSKAVVGTSGEGGIHNEQFF.

This chain's CDR3 is CASSEMFEAQPQHF. Written as DNA, the CDR3 is TGTGCCAGCAGTGAAATGTTTGAGGCACAGCCCCAGCATTTT. This chain uses TRBV6-1 with TRBJ1-5; D uncertain. In germline, CDR1 is MNHNS, CDR2 SASEGT. V was shortened by 2 bases and J by 7 bases, with 12 bases between the two germline ends. The CDR3 runs to 14 residues.

J is TRBJ2-7 and V is TRBV6-5; a weak D match, TRBD1 (8 bases). There are 14 residues in the CDR3. CDR1 and CDR2 (germline): MNHEY, SVGAGI. The germline V and J ends were trimmed by 6 bases and 7 bases, with 19 bases remaining between them. This CDR3 is CASRTGEGQGEQYF. The CDR3 DNA follows: TGTGCCAGCAGGACAGGGGAGGGGCAGGGGGAGCAGTACTTC.

The chain combines TRBV24-1 with TRBJ1-5; D is possibly TRBD1 (5 bases). This CDR3 comprises 17 residues. Per the germline V gene, CDR1 is KGHDR and CDR2 is SFDVKD. V was shortened by 0 bases and J by 0 bases, with 11 bases between the two germline ends. The CDR3 coding sequence is TGTGCCACCAGTGATTTGCCTCACAGGAATAGCAATCAGCCCCAGCATTTT. Amino acids: CATSDLPHRNSNQPQHF.

This chain joins TRBV5-8 and TRBJ1-2; D is uncertain. Trimming cost V 0 bases and J 7 bases, with 13 bases left between them. CDR3 length: 14 amino acids. CDR1 is SGHTS, CDR2 YDEGEE, per germline. Written as DNA, the CDR3 is TGTGCCAGCAGCTTGGAGGGAAACCGGGGTGGCTACACCTTC. It yields the protein CASSLEGNRGGYTF.

This clone was seen once. The J gene is TRBJ2-1, the V gene TRBV11-2, with D maybe TRBD2 (5 bases). This CDR3 is 13 amino acids long. V was cut by 5 bases and J by 8 bases, with 13 bases left in between. CDR1 is SGHAT, CDR2 FQNNGV, per germline. The CDR3 spells CASSPRISDEQFF. CDR3 coding DNA: TGTGCCAGCAGCCCACGCATTAGCGATGAGCAGTTCTTC.

The chain uses TRBV4-2 and TRBJ2-1; 8 bases agree with TRBD2. The CDR3 extends over 15 amino acids. Unmatched junction bases numbered 5, after V lost 4 bases and J lost 3 bases. Germline CDR1 is LGHNA and CDR2 is YNFKEQ. CDR3 loop: CASSPGGGGYNEQFF. For the CDR3, the DNA is TGTGCCAGCAGCCCGGGGGGGGGCGGCTACAATGAGCAGTTCTTC.

J is TRBJ2-2 and V is TRBV5-4; 7 bases map to TRBD2. Trimming removed 4 bases from V and 2 bases from J; junction bases left unmatched: 8. Germline CDR1 SGHNT, CDR2 YYREEE (reference sequence). The CDR3 sequence is 16 residues long. CDR3 amino acids: CASSPSGGQNTGELFF. CDR3 coding DNA: TGTGCCAGCAGCCCTTCGGGAGGTCAAAACACCGGGGAGCTGTTTTTT.

This sequence joins TRBV28 and TRBJ1-2; D not certain. This CDR3 is 17 amino acids long. V lost 2 bases and J lost 4, with 20 bases in between. CDR1 and CDR2 from the germline V gene are MDHEN and SYDVKM. The CDR3 DNA follows: TGTGCCAGCAGTTTAGTGGGCATAAGGGATTTGCGCTATGGCTACACCTTC. Translating it yields CASSLVGIRDLRYGYTF.